This TCR beta chain comes out of a study of blood T cell repertoires in COVID-19. Generated by immunoSEQ multiplex PCR, the TCRdb table keeps only in-frame clones and is missing some. The repertoire consists of fewer than 350,000 clones, with about 86% occurring once and the leading ten covering 3.5% to 4.5%. Germline V lookup: CDR1 LGHDT, CDR2 YNNKEL (reference sequence). The trim removed 3 bases at V and 5 bases at J, leaving 11 bases unmatched. The CDR3 is made up of 17 amino acids. Recruitment covered about two dozen US areas and drew participants whose ages spanned about 18 to 95 years. Each participant's cohort was designated according to participant-reported clinical history.

The origin of this receptor is a woman aged 40 to 50 with acute COVID-19. The chain employs TRBV3-1 (or the pseudogene TRBV3-2) and TRBJ2-1, with TRBD2 identical over 9 bases. The sample consisted of PBMCs or T cells enriched from blood (not recorded which). The chain's CDR3 is CASSHVFPGLANNEQFF. In DNA, the CDR3 is TGTGCCAGCAGCCATGTTTTCCCGGGACTAGCCAACAATGAGCAGTTCTTC.